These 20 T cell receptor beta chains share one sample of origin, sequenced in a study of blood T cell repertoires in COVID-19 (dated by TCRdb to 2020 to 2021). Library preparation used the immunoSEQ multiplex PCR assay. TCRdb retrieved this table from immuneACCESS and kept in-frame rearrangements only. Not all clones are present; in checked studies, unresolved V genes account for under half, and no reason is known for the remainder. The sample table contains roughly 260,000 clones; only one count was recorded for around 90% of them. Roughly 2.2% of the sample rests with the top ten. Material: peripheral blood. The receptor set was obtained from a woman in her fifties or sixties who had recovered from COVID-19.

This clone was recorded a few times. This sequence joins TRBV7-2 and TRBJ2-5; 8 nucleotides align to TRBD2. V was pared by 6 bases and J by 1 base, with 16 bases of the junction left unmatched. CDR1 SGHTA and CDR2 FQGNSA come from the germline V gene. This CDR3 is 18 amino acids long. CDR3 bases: TGTGCCAGCAGTTGGGTCAGGTGGGGCGGGGGGACCCAAGAGACCCAGTACTTC. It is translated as CASSWVRWGGGTQETQYF.

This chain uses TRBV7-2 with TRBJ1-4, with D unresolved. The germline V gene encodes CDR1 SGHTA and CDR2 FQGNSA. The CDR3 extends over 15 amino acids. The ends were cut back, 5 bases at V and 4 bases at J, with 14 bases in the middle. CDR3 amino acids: CASSRQTQHNEKLFF. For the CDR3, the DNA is TGTGCCAGCAGCCGCCAGACACAGCATAATGAAAAACTGTTTTTT.

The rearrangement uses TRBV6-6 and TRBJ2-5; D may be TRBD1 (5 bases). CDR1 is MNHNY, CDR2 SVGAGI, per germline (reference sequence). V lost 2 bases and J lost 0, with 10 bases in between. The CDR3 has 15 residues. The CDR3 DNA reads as TGTGCCAGCAGTTACCCCACAGGATACCAAGAGACCCAGTACTTC. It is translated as CASSYPTGYQETQYF.

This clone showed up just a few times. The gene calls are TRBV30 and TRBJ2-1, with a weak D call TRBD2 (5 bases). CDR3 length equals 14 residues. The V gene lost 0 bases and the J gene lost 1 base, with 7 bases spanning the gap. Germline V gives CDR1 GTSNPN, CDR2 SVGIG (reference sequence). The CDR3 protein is CAWSVSGSYNEQFF. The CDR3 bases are TGTGCCTGGAGTGTGAGCGGATCCTACAATGAGCAGTTCTTC.

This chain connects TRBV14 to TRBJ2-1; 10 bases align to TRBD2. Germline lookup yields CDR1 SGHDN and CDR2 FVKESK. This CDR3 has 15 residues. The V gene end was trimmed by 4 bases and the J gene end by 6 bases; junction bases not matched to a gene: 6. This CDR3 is CASSRSGGAANEQFF. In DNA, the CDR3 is TGTGCCAGCAGCCGAAGCGGGGGGGCCGCCAATGAGCAGTTCTTC.

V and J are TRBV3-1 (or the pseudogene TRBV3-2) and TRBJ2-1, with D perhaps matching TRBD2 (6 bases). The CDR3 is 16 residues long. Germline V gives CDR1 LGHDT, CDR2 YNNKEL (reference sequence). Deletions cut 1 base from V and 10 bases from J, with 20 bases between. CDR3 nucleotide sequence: TGTGCCAGCAGCCAAGTTTCCGGGACTCCCCGCGACGAGCAGTTCTTC. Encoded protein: CASSQVSGTPRDEQFF.

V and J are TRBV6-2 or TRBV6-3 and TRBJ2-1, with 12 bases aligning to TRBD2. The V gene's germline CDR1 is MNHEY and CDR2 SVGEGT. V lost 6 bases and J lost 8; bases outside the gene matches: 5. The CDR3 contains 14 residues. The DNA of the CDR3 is TGTGCCAGCAGCAGACTAGCGGGGGAGTATGAGCAGTTCTTC. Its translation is CASSRLAGEYEQFF.

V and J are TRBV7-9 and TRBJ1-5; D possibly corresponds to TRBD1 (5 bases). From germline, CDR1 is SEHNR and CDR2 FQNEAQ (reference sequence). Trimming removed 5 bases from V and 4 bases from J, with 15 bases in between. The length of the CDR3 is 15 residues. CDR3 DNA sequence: TGTGCCAGCAGCACCCGGGGGGGTCCGAATCAGCCCCAGCATTTT. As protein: CASSTRGGPNQPQHF.

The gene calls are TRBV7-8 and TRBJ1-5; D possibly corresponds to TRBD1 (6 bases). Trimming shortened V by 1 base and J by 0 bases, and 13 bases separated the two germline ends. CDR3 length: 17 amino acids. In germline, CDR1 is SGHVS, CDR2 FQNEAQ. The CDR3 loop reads CASSLGTATYSNQPQHF. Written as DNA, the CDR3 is TGTGCCAGCAGCTTAGGGACAGCGACTTATAGCAATCAGCCCCAGCATTTT.

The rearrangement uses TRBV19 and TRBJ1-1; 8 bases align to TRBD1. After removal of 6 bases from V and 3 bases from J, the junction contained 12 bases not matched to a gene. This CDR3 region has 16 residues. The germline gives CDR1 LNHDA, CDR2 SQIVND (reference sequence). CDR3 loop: CASSNGQGAWDTEAFF. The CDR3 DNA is TGTGCCAGTAGCAATGGGCAGGGGGCATGGGACACTGAAGCTTTCTTT.

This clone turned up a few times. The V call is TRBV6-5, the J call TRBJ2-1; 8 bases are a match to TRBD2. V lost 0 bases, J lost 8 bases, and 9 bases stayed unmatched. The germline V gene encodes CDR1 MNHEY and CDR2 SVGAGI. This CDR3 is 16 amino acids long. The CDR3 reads CASSYSTGGRGYEQFF. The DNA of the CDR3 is TGTGCCAGCAGTTACTCAACGGGAGGGCGGGGCTATGAGCAGTTCTTC.

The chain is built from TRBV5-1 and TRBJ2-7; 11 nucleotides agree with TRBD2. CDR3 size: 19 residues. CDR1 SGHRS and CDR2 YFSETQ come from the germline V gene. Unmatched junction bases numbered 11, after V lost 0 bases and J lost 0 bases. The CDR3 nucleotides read TGCGCCAGCAGCTTGGCCGGGCTAGCGGGAGGCCCGAGCTCCTACGAGCAGTACTTC. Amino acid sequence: CASSLAGLAGGPSSYEQYF.

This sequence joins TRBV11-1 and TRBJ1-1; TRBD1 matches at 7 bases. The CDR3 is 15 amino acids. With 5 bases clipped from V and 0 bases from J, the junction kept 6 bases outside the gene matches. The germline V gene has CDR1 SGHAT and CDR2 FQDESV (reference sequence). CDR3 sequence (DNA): TGTGCCAGCAGCAGACGGACAGGCGTGAACACTGAAGCTTTCTTT. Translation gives CASSRRTGVNTEAFF.

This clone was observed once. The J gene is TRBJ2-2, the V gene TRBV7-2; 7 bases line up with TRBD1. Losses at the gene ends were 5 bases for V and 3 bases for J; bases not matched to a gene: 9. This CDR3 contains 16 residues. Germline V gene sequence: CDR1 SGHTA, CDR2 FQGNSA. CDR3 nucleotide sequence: TGTGCCAGCAGCAAGGCGACAGGGCCCGACACCGGGGAGCTGTTTTTT. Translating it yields CASSKATGPDTGELFF.

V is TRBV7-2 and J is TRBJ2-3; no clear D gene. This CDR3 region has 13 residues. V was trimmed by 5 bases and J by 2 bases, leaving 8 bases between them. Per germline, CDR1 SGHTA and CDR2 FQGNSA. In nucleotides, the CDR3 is TGTGCCAGCAGCGGAGACTTCACAGATACGCAGTATTTT. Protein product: CASSGDFTDTQYF.

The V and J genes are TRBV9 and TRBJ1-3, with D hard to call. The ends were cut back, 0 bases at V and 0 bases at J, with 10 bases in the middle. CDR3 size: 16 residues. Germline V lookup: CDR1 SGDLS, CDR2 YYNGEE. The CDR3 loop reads CASSVATAGSGNTIYF. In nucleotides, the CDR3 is TGTGCCAGCAGCGTAGCTACAGCAGGCTCTGGAAACACCATATATTTT.

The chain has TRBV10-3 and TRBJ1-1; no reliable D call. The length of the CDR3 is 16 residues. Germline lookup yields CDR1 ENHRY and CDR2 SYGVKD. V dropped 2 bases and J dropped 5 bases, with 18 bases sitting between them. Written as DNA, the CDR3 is TGTGCCATCAGTGAGACAAACAAGGCGACCGGGACTGAAGCTTTCTTT. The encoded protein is CAISETNKATGTEAFF.

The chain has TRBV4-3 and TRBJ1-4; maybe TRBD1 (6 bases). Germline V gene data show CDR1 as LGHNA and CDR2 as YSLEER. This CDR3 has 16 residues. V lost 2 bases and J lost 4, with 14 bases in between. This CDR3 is CASSQSTWDNNEKLFF. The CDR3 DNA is TGCGCCAGCAGCCAATCTACCTGGGACAATAATGAAAAACTGTTTTTT.

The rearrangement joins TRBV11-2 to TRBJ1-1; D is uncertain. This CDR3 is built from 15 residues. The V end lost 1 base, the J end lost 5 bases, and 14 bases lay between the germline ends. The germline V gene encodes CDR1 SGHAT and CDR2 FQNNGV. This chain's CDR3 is CASSLGVGLTTEAFF. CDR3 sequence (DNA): TGTGCCAGCAGCTTAGGGGTGGGCCTAACAACTGAAGCTTTCTTT.

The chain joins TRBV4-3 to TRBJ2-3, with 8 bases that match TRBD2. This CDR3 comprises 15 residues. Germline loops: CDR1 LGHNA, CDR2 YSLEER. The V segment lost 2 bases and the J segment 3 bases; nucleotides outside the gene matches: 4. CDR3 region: CASSQKRGWTDTQYF. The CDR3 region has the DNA TGCGCCAGCAGCCAAAAGCGGGGGTGGACAGATACGCAGTATTTT.